This section outlines one T cell receptor beta chain sequence together with its context. The count of this clone is one. The target of this receptor is not known. The record has no base qualities; no much larger clone is one base away. Genomic DNA was isolated from the sorted cells so that the TCRbeta CDR3 region could be sequenced. The immunoSEQ Assay was used to sequence the TCRbeta CDR3 regions. This is the immuneACCESS table as TCRdb keeps it, with only in-frame sequences that have V and J called. A part of the clones is gone; compared with another copy, unresolved V genes explain less than half, and the rest is unexplained. In this sample the table shows some 45,000 clones, 75% to 85% of which occur a single time. The ten largest clones add up to about 2.1% of the sample. The entry originates in a study of OX40 agonist ivuxolimab in advanced cancers. With regard to the full study: The costimulatory receptor OX40 (CD134) was targeted by ivuxolimab, a fully human IgG2 agonistic monoclonal antibody. Of the roughly 52 dose-escalation patients, hepatocellular carcinoma was present in approximately 20, melanoma in about 15, renal cell carcinoma in 9 and head and neck cancer in 9. Intravenous ivuxolimab was administered to patients every 2 weeks at six dose levels: 0.01, 0.1, 0.3, 1.5, 3 and 10 mg/kg. Patients were allowed to have had prior anti-PD-1, anti-PD-L1 or anti-CTLA-4 therapy, and 40% of the dose-escalation patients had previously received checkpoint inhibitors. The monotherapy dose-escalation portion (N of about 57 patients) of the phase I ivuxolimab trial is reported in the paper. In the dose-escalation cohort, 82.7% of patients were male, and the mean age was approximately 60 years, with a range of about 23 to 85. The purpose of peripheral TCRbeta sequencing was to test whether ivuxolimab changed TCR sequence diversity and led to clonal T-cell expansion. Partial responses were achieved by three dose-escalation patients, of whom one had hepatocellular carcinoma and two had cutaneous melanoma.

The trial excluded patients who had a history of autoimmune disease or who were on systemic immunosuppression. Peripheral blood for TCR sequencing was collected from all dose cohorts at baseline, on cycle 4 day 1, and on cycle 7 day 1. Samples were obtained from an open-label, multicenter, first-in-human phase I dose-escalation trial of ivuxolimab. The trial enrolled adults with locally advanced or metastatic head and neck squamous cell, hepatocellular, melanoma or renal cell carcinoma. CD4+ and CD8+ T cells were sorted separately from peripheral blood before TCR sequencing. Summary of the overall study and its limitations: In partial responders in the 0.1-3.0 mg/kg groups, normalized peripheral clonal expansion was found to be among the lowest, especially among CD8+ T cells. Antigen specificity was not determined for the clonally expanded peripheral T cells. After ivuxolimab, CD8+ T cells had more expanded clones than CD4+ T cells on average. Low levels of normalized T-cell clonal expansion were also seen in some nonresponding patients. At doses from 0.1 to 3.0 mg/kg, clonal expansion was seen in both CD4+ and CD8+ blood T cells between baseline and week 6.

From a lookup of the germline V gene, CDR1 and CDR2 are MDHEN and SYDVKM. From the cysteine up to the phenylalanine, the CDR3 has a length of 14 residues. Only the CDR3 DNA stays, 42 bases, in frame from base 1. Cut back by 5 bases and 8 bases, the V and J ends lie 16 bases apart. The input for sequencing was CD4+ or CD8+ T cells sorted from blood, taken in a trial of the OX40 agonist ivuxolimab. The source is an adult with an advanced solid tumor such as melanoma, head and neck, liver or kidney cancer. The chain employs TRBV28 and TRBJ2-4; the D gene is perhaps TRBD1 or TRBD2, each of them matching over 5 bases. The CDR3 reads as follows: CASSPLGERDIQYF. In nucleotide form, the sequence is TGTGCCAGCAGTCCGTTGGGGGAGAGGGACATTCAGTACTTC.